The 5 T cell receptor beta chains below all came from one sample that was sequenced in a study of regulatory T cells in long-lasting Graves disease (dated by TCRdb to the early 2020s). Libraries were prepared through multiplex PCR. Sequencer: Illumina HiSeq 4000. CDR3 regions were amplified by Arm-PCR with iRepertoire HTBI primers to construct TCR beta libraries. TCRdb passed the public sequencing reads through fastp at Q25 and MiXCR, retaining productive beta sequences. Every distinct CDR3 protein forms one entry, paired with its most common genes and DNA. The sample data list 500,000 to 700,000 distinct CDR3 sequences, and approximately 29% of these were observed just once. The top ten clonotypes cover about 42% of the sample. Explained via the paper, the time point label denotes: persistent/refractory GD, antithyroid drugs over 5 years with positive TRAb. For both TCR sequencing and RNA sequencing, RNA was extracted from PBMCs in TRIzol.

The sample in question was peripheral blood mononuclear cells (PBMCs), obtained when the disease was refractory, from a patient treated with antithyroid drugs. The source of these receptors is a female donor with Graves disease.

This clonotype was observed a few times. The gene calls are TRBV5-1 and TRBJ2-4; D not resolved. The germline V gene has CDR1 SGHRS and CDR2 YFSETQ. V lost 0 bases and J 15 bases, leaving 16 bases between the germline ends. This CDR3 spans 13 amino acids. The DNA for the CDR3 is TGCGCCAGCAGCTTGGCCCTGGGCCAAAAAGGGTACTTC. Its translation is CASSLALGQKGYF.

This clonotype was counted at least ten times. The genes are TRBV6-5 and TRBJ2-5; 16 bases fit TRBD2. The germline V gene encodes CDR1 MNHEY and CDR2 SVGAGI. This CDR3 spans 18 amino acids. V shed 4 bases and J 5 bases; nucleotides not matched to a gene: 10. CDR3 nucleotide sequence: TGTGCCAGCAGTTTAAGCGGGACTAGCGGGAGGGCCGGGGAGACCCAGTACTTC. Amino acids: CASSLSGTSGRAGETQYF.

This clonotype was detected only a few times. The V and J genes are TRBV20-1 and TRBJ2-7; a weak D match, TRBD2 (5 bases). In germline, CDR1 is DFQATT, CDR2 SNEGSKA (reference sequence). The CDR3 extends over 14 amino acids. V was clipped by 5 bases and J by 4 bases, with 18 bases between them. Here the CDR3 DNA reads TGCAGTGCTCTGGGAGCAGGAGAGTGGTACGAGCAGTACTTC. It yields the protein CSALGAGEWYEQYF.

This clonotype came up a few times. The genes are TRBV6-1 and TRBJ1-5; 9 bases match TRBD1. The CDR3 is 14 amino acids. With 7 bases clipped from V and 3 bases from J, the junction kept 4 bases outside the gene matches. Per the germline V gene, CDR1 is MNHNS and CDR2 is SASEGT. The CDR3 is CASTRTGVNQPQHF. The CDR3 DNA sequence: TGTGCCAGCACCCGGACAGGGGTCAATCAGCCCCAGCATTTT.

This sequence joins TRBV5-1 and TRBJ1-1; perhaps TRBD1 as D (5 bases). The V end lost 5 bases, the J end lost 0 bases, and 14 bases lay between the germline ends. The CDR3 runs to 15 residues. Germline CDR1 reads SGHRS; CDR2 reads YFSETQ. CDR3 region: CASRATVLLNTEAFF. In DNA form, the CDR3 reads TGCGCCAGCAGGGCGACAGTCCTCCTGAACACTGAAGCTTTCTTT.